The next 23 T cell receptor beta chains were all read from a single sample in a study of patients and donors after allogeneic stem cell transplantation. TCRdb re-derived calls from the RT-PCR reads in MiXCR, one entry per CDR3 protein. The sample lists approximately 10,000 distinct CDR3 sequences, 5.5% to 7% seen once, with about 24% in the top ten. Material for sequencing was blood, either unsorted or a sorted T cell fraction (not recorded which). The origin of the receptors is a human donor who was either an allogeneic HSCT recipient or a stem cell or donor lymphocyte infusion donor (not recorded which). It is not recorded whose cells these are; they may come from a transplant donor.

The chain recombines TRBV30 with TRBJ2-1; 10 bases match TRBD2. The ends lost 5 bases at V and 5 bases at J; junction bases unmatched: 6. Germline CDR1 GTSNPN, CDR2 SVGIG (reference sequence). The length of the CDR3 is 14 residues. CDR3 in DNA: TGTGCCTGGGGACCTAGCGGGAGAAACAATGAGCAGTTCTTC. It translates to CAWGPSGRNNEQFF.

This clonotype is labeled medium-sized. The chain joins TRBV12-3 or TRBV12-4 to TRBJ1-1, with 7 bases fitting TRBD1. The J segment lost 6 bases and the V segment lost 5 bases, leaving 12 bases of the junction unmatched. CDR3 length: 15 amino acids. The CDR3 coding sequence is TGTGCCAGCAGTAGGTGGCAGGGGGGCGTCTCTGAAGCTTTCTTT. Its translation: CASSRWQGGVSEAFF.

This clonotype was seen many times. The CDR3 sequence is CASSRTGWDTEAFF. The CDR3 nucleotides are TGTGCCAGCAGTAGGACAGGGTGGGACACTGAAGCTTTCTTT. The chain couples TRBV12-3 or TRBV12-4 to TRBJ1-1; 8 bases are shared with TRBD1. This CDR3 has 14 amino acids. V lost 5 bases to trimming and J lost 3 bases; unmatched junction nucleotides: 5.

This clonotype was counted at least ten times. The chain uses TRBV18 and TRBJ2-7, with 11 positions matching TRBD2. V dropped 3 bases and J dropped 7; count of bases not matched to a gene: 20. Germline-derived CDR1 and CDR2 are KGHSH and LQKENI. This CDR3 has 19 residues. Written as DNA, the CDR3 is TGTGCCAGCTCACCTACAAGAACTAGCGGGAGTAATAACTTTGGTGAGCAGTACTTC. Protein: CASSPTRTSGSNNFGEQYF. Full variable domain (outside the CDR3, taken from reference TRBV18 and TRBJ2-7): NAGVMQNPRHLVRRRGQEARLRCSPMKGHSHVYWYRQLPEEGLKFMVYLQKENIIDESGMPKERFSAEFPKEGPSILRIQQVVRGDSAAYFCASSPTRTSGSNNFGEQYFGPGTRLTVT.

V usage is TRBV24-1 and J usage is TRBJ2-7, with TRBD1 as a possible D gene (6 bases). V shed 3 bases and J shed 7 bases, with 21 bases lying between them. Germline V gene lookup returns CDR1 KGHDR and CDR2 SFDVKD. CDR3 length: 16 residues. CDR3 sequence (DNA): TGTGCCACCAGTGATAGCGCAGGGGCACCAGGGATGGAGCAGTACTTC. It encodes CATSDSAGAPGMEQYF.

The table lists this clonotype with many counts. This chain links TRBV6-5 with TRBJ1-1; D not certain. Germline lookup yields CDR1 MNHEY and CDR2 SVGAGI. The ends were cut back, 6 bases at V and 1 base at J, with 6 bases in the middle. CDR3 length: 12 amino acids. CDR3 sequence: CASRSGNTEAFF. The DNA for the CDR3 is TGTGCCAGCAGATCAGGGAACACTGAAGCTTTCTTT.

In its sample, this clonotype was seen a few times. The CDR3 region is CSARTIRHEQFF. The DNA for the CDR3 is TGCAGTGCTAGGACTATCCGCCATGAGCAGTTCTTC. This chain joins TRBV20-1 and TRBJ2-1; TRBD2 might be the D (5 bases). Germline CDR1 is DFQATT and CDR2 is SNEGSKA (reference sequence). The CDR3 totals 12 residues. The germline V and J ends were trimmed by 3 bases and 8 bases, with 11 bases remaining between them.

Only a few counts were recorded for this clonotype. Germline is not matched at one junction end, which may reflect a read error. The chain uses TRBV7-7 and TRBJ2-7; D call uncertain. Germline lookup yields CDR1 SSHAT and CDR2 FNYEAQ (reference sequence). The CDR3 spans 17 residues. This CDR3 reads CASSKDESGEFAYEQYF. CDR3 DNA: TGTGCTAGCAGCAAAGACGAGTCAGGAGAATTCGCCTACGAGCAGTACTTC.

This clonotype is termed large. The chain is built from TRBV5-1 and TRBJ1-1, with D unresolved. CDR3 length equals 12 residues. V was shortened by 4 bases and J by 7 bases, with 11 bases between the two germline ends. Germline assignment: CDR1 SGHRS and CDR2 YFSETQ. The CDR3 DNA follows: TGCGCCAGCAGCGCCCCGGCGATTGAAGCTTTCTTT. Protein sequence: CASSAPAIEAFF.

Of note for this clonotype: A much larger clone sits a single nucleotide away, making a read error possible. The V gene is TRBV4-2, the J gene TRBJ1-4; D remains unclear. Germline CDR1 reads LGHNA; CDR2 reads YNFKEQ. CDR3 length: 10 amino acids. The CDR3 DNA is TGTGACACTTCGGGGGAAAAACTGTTTTTT. Translation: CDTSGEKLFF.

This clonotype was counted at least ten times. The chain joins TRBV5-6 to TRBJ2-3; TRBD1 is a possible D gene (5 bases). Deletions cut 1 base from V and 0 bases from J, with 15 bases between. The germline V gene encodes CDR1 SGHDT and CDR2 YYEEEE. The CDR3 spans 17 residues. The CDR3 loop reads CASSLRVTGSSTDTQYF. For the CDR3, the DNA is TGTGCCAGCAGCTTGAGGGTCACAGGATCTAGCACAGATACGCAGTATTTT.

This clonotype was observed once. This rearrangement joins TRBV21-1 to TRBJ1-3; the table's D call of TRBD1 was not tested on the DNA. TRBV21-1 is recorded as a pseudogene. The CDR3 extends over 12 amino acids. The CDR3 sequence is CASTEARGAPYF. The CDR3 DNA reads TGTGCCAGCACTGAAGCCAGGGGAGCACCATATTTT.

This clonotype was counted ten times or more. The chain recombines TRBV12-3 or TRBV12-4 with TRBJ2-7; the D is unclear. The V end lost 0 bases, the J end lost 2 bases, and 5 bases lay between the germline ends. CDR3 length: 13 amino acids. The CDR3 nucleotides are TGTGCCAGCAGTTTAGCCACCCCCTACGAGCAGTACTTC. Translation gives CASSLATPYEQYF.

This clonotype appeared many times. V and J are TRBV7-2 and TRBJ2-1; D is uncertain. The germline V and J ends were trimmed by 5 bases and 8 bases, with 19 bases remaining between them. Germline loops: CDR1 SGHTA, CDR2 FQGNSA. CDR3 size: 15 residues. The CDR3: CASSKEVATIYEQFF. The DNA for the CDR3 is TGTGCCAGCAGCAAAGAGGTCGCCACCATCTATGAGCAGTTCTTC.

CDR3 in DNA: TGCAGTGCTTGGACACCGAACACCGGGGAGCTGTTTTTT. Translation gives CSAWTPNTGELFF. The V gene is TRBV20-1, the J gene TRBJ2-2; D might be TRBD1 (5 bases). Germline V gene sequence: CDR1 DFQATT, CDR2 SNEGSKA (reference sequence). The ends were cut back, 5 bases at V and 0 bases at J, with 7 bases in the middle. The CDR3 totals 13 residues.

In its sample, this clonotype was seen many times. The chain has TRBV10-3 and TRBJ2-1; 13 bases fit TRBD2. Trimming removed 9 bases from V and 8 bases from J; junction bases left unmatched: 4. This CDR3 comprises 13 residues. The V gene's germline CDR1 is ENHRY and CDR2 SYGVKD. Here the CDR3 DNA reads TGTGCCATGGGGACTAGCGGGAACGATGAGCAGTTCTTC. Amino acids: CAMGTSGNDEQFF.

This clonotype was detected many times. This rearrangement joins TRBV18 to TRBJ2-3, with D unclear. Looked up from germline, CDR1 is KGHSH and CDR2 is LQKENI. This CDR3 comprises 14 residues. The V end was cut by 3 bases, the J end by 5 bases, with 12 bases between. Here the CDR3 reads CASSPGPAVDTQYF. As DNA, the CDR3 is TGTGCCAGCTCACCTGGGCCCGCGGTAGATACGCAGTATTTT.

This clonotype appeared many times. V usage is TRBV5-8 and J usage is TRBJ2-1; tentatively, D is TRBD1 (7 bases). V was pared by 4 bases and J by 2 bases, with 10 bases between. The CDR3 totals 14 residues. Germline assignment: CDR1 SGHTS and CDR2 YDEGEE. CDR3 region: CASSGRGAYNEQFF. DNA for the CDR3: TGTGCCAGCAGCGGCAGGGGGGCCTACAATGAGCAGTTCTTC.

This clonotype occurred many times. The chain links TRBV20-1 to TRBJ1-1; no clear D. V lost 0 bases and J lost 5, with 16 bases in between. The V gene's germline CDR1 is DFQATT and CDR2 SNEGSKA (reference sequence). The CDR3 runs to 15 residues. The CDR3 sequence: CSARDGGVRWTEAFF. As DNA, the CDR3 is TGCAGTGCTAGAGATGGCGGGGTTAGGTGGACTGAAGCTTTCTTT.

This clonotype was seen many times. CDR3 residues: CASSQDGGLDRAFF. The CDR3 region has the DNA TGTGCCAGCAGCCAAGATGGGGGGTTGGACCGAGCTTTCTTT. The chain is built from TRBV14 and TRBJ1-1, with a weak D call TRBD1 (5 bases). Trimming pared 0 bases from V and 10 bases from J, leaving 15 bases between. Germline lookup yields CDR1 SGHDN and CDR2 FVKESK. There are 14 residues in the CDR3.

The chain uses TRBV24-1 and TRBJ2-1, with D perhaps matching TRBD2 (5 bases). Germline V lookup: CDR1 KGHDR, CDR2 SFDVKD. CDR3 length: 13 amino acids. V was cut by 1 base and J by 7 bases, with 7 bases left in between. The CDR3 loop is CATSDFSGNEQFF. The CDR3 coding sequence is TGTGCCACCAGTGATTTCTCGGGGAATGAGCAGTTCTTC.

This clonotype appeared many times. This sequence joins TRBV11-3 and TRBJ2-1; D ambiguous. Germline CDR1 and CDR2: SGHNT and YENEEA. Trimming shortened V by 5 bases and J by 8 bases, and 19 bases separated the two germline ends. The CDR3 covers 15 residues. CDR3 nucleotides: TGTGCCAGCAGCGCGAGAGGCCCCAATGGGCATGAGCAGTTCTTC. Protein product: CASSARGPNGHEQFF.

The genes are TRBV21-1 and TRBJ2-7; the table's D call, TRBD2, was not checked against the DNA. TRBV21-1 is noted as a pseudogene. The CDR3 is 11 residues long. This CDR3 is CASGPSYEQYF. CDR3 nucleotides: TGTGCCAGCGGGCCGTCCTACGAGCAGTACTTC.